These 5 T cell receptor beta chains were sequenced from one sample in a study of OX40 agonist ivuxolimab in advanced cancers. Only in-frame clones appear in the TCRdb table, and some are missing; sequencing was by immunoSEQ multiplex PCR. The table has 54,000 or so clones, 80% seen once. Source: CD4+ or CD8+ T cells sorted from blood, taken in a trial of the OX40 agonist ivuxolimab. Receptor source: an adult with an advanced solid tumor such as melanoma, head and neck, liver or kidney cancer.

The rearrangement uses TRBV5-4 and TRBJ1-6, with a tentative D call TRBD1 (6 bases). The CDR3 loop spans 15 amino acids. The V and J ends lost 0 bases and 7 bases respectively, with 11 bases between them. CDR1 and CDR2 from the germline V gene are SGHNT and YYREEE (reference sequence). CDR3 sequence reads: CASSLDTGLNSPLHF. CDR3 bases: TGTGCCAGCAGCTTGGATACAGGGCTCAATTCACCCCTCCACTTT.

CDR3 bases: TGTGCCAGCAGTCGCCTTCCACGGACCAGGGGAGCTTTCTTT. Its translation: CASSRLPRTRGAFF. The V call is TRBV2, the J call TRBJ1-1; D is perhaps TRBD1 (6 bases). Germline V gives CDR1 SNHLY, CDR2 FYNNEI. Trimming stripped 5 bases from V and 10 bases from J, with 20 bases between. CDR3 size: 14 residues.

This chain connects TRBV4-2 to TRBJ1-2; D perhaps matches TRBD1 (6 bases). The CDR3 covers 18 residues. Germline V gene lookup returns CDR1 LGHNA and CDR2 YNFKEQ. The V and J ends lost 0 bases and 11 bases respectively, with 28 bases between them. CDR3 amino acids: CASSQEGTLPSSRYSYTF. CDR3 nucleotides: TGTGCCAGCAGCCAAGAAGGGACACTCCCCTCAAGCCGATATTCTTACACCTTC.

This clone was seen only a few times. In DNA, the CDR3 is TGTGCCACCAGCAGAGATGGTACGTTATCCAGCTATGGCTACACCTTC. It encodes CATSRDGTLSSYGYTF. The J gene is TRBJ1-2, the V gene TRBV15, with D unresolved. Trimming shortened V by 0 bases and J by 4 bases, and 15 bases separated the two germline ends. This CDR3 contains 16 residues. The germline V gene has CDR1 LNHNV and CDR2 YYDKDF (reference sequence). Using reference TRBV15 and TRBJ1-2 for the parts outside the CDR3, the full variable domain is DAMVIQNPRYQVTQFGKPVTLSCSQTLNHNVMYWYQQKSSQAPKLLFHYYDKDFNNEADTPDNFQSRRPNTSFCFLDIRSPGLGDTAMYLCATSRDGTLSSYGYTFGSGTRLTVV.

The CDR3 DNA is TGTGCCAGTAGTCCTCCGGAAGACTATGGCTACACCTTC. It translates to CASSPPEDYGYTF. This sequence joins TRBV19 and TRBJ1-2; D uncertain. Trimming cost V 5 bases and J 3 bases, with 10 bases left between them. The CDR3 loop spans 13 amino acids. Germline V gene data show CDR1 as LNHDA and CDR2 as SQIVND (reference sequence).